The source of this T cell receptor (delta chain) is a study of Vδ1+ human thymocytes. Sequences come from RNA converted to cDNA by reverse transcription. Pooled V-gene forward primers with one constant-region reverse primer generated the CDR3 amplicons by multiplex PCR. TCRdb reprocessed the multiplex PCR reads using CATT. The repertoire holds under 80,000 delta-chain clones, with around 35% as singletons. Details on this clone: Its specificity is unknown. Additional DNA sequences in this sample encode the identical CDR3.

Germline values: CDR1 TSWWSYY, CDR2 QGS. The CDR3 covers 21 residues. V was trimmed by 3 bases and J by 2 bases, leaving 31 bases between them. General observations from the study: Thymic TRG and TRD repertoires appeared highly polyclonal, with Gaussian CDR3 length distributions.

The receptor comes from a boy in the first two years of life who had congenital heart surgery. This rearrangement joins TRDV1 to TRDJ1, with D possibly being TRDD2 (8 bases). The sample taken for sequencing was Vdelta1+ gamma-delta thymocytes from the thymus. Sample subset: FACS-sorted CD3+ TCRalphabeta- TCRVdelta1+ TCRVdelta2- thymocytes. The CDR3 region is CALGDPHVASYQLGGTDKLIF. The CDR3 DNA reads TGTGCTCTTGGGGATCCCCACGTCGCTTCCTACCAGCTGGGGGGTACCGATAAACTCATCTTT.